These 15 T cell receptor beta chains originate from one sample sequenced in a study of cytomegalovirus exposure and HLA in healthy donors. The PCR contained 60 Vbeta and 13 Jbeta primers. TCRdb's table, derived via immunoSEQ multiplex PCR, lists solely in-frame clones and lacks some. The sample gives around 120,000 clones, around two thirds of which show up once; approximately 3.8% is in the top ten. Sequenced sample: PBMCs. These receptors originate from a young man in good health and CMV-seropositive.

This chain links TRBV7-9 with TRBJ1-1; the D is unclear. Trimming removed 3 bases from V and 6 bases from J, with 8 bases in between. From germline, CDR1 is SEHNR and CDR2 FQNEAQ (reference sequence). The CDR3 loop spans 12 amino acids. In nucleotides, the CDR3 is TGTGCCAGCAGCTTCGCCGGGTCTGAAGCTTTCTTT. It is translated as CASSFAGSEAFF.

This clone has only one observation. The V and J genes are TRBV6-5 and TRBJ1-1; D gene ambiguous. Deletions cut 5 bases from V and 3 bases from J, with 10 bases between. The V gene's germline CDR1 is MNHEY and CDR2 SVGAGI. The CDR3 runs to 13 residues. The CDR3 nucleotides are TGTGCCAGCAGTGCACTGCCGGACACTGAAGCTTTCTTT. As protein: CASSALPDTEAFF.

This clone showed up just a few times. This chain uses TRBV5-1 with TRBJ2-3; perhaps TRBD2 as D (6 bases). V was trimmed by 4 bases and J by 4 bases, leaving 10 bases between them. There are 13 residues in the CDR3. Germline V CDR1 and CDR2: SGHRS, YFSETQ. The CDR3 DNA follows: TGCGCCAGCAGCAGACTAGATGCAGATACGCAGTATTTT. This translates into CASSRLDADTQYF.

The V gene is TRBV10-3, the J gene TRBJ2-1; maybe TRBD1 (5 bases). Trimming left V 0 bases short and J 7 bases short, with 7 bases between. The CDR3 sequence is 13 residues long. The germline CDR1 and CDR2 sequences are ENHRY and SYGVKD. The CDR3 coding sequence is TGTGCCATCAGTGAGTCGCCAGGGAATGAGCAGTTCTTC. Its protein product is CAISESPGNEQFF.

This clone was observed a handful of times. The chain combines TRBV9 with TRBJ2-3; 13 bases map to TRBD2. The CDR3 runs to 18 residues. V lost 2 bases to trimming and J lost 2 bases; unmatched junction nucleotides: 8. Germline CDR1 and CDR2: SGDLS and YYNGEE. CDR3 coding DNA: TGTGCCAGCAGCGTCACCGGGACTAGCGGGGCTTACACAGATACGCAGTATTTT. It codes for CASSVTGTSGAYTDTQYF.

This clone was seen only a few times. At one end, the junction sequence differs from germline, possibly due to a read error. This chain joins TRBV5-1 and TRBJ2-2, with 10 bases identical to TRBD2. Germline V gene data show CDR1 as SGHRS and CDR2 as YFSETQ. There are 16 residues in the CDR3. CDR3 in amino acids: CASSSSGGENTGELFF. The CDR3, as DNA: TGCGCCAGCAGCTCGAGCGGGGGGGAAAACACCGGCGAGCTGTTTTTT.

The table lists this clone with a few counts. Different DNA sequences within this sample yield the same CDR3. CDR3 region: CASSLERGNEKLFF. DNA for the CDR3: TGCGCCAGCAGCTTGGAAAGGGGGAACGAAAAACTGTTTTTT. The chain carries TRBV5-1 and TRBJ1-4, with a weak D call TRBD1 (6 bases). This CDR3 spans 14 amino acids. V lost 0 bases, J lost 8 bases, and 11 bases lay in between. From germline, CDR1 is SGHRS and CDR2 YFSETQ.

This clone showed up just a few times. The rearrangement joins TRBV7-9 to TRBJ2-7; 8 bases map to TRBD2. This CDR3 has 14 amino acids. Germline V gives CDR1 SEHNR, CDR2 FQNEAQ (reference sequence). V was pared by 3 bases and J by 3 bases, with 4 bases of the junction left unmatched. CDR3 sequence: CASSFSGVDYEQYF. In DNA, the CDR3 is TGTGCCAGCAGCTTTAGCGGGGTTGACTACGAGCAGTACTTC.

The chain links TRBV2 to TRBJ2-7; 8 nucleotides agree with TRBD1. The CDR3 runs to 17 residues. Germline V gene lookup returns CDR1 SNHLY and CDR2 FYNNEI. J lost 6 bases, V lost 6 bases, and 19 bases had no gene match. The CDR3 protein is CASRDRVGHESSGEQYF. CDR3 nucleotides: TGTGCCAGCAGGGACAGGGTCGGGCATGAGTCTTCCGGCGAGCAGTACTTC.

This chain links TRBV2 with TRBJ2-2; no clear D. CDR1 and CDR2 from the germline V gene are SNHLY and FYNNEI. The CDR3 extends over 14 amino acids. V was clipped by 7 bases and J by 1 base, with 10 bases between them. DNA of the CDR3: TGTGCCAGCACAACAGTCGTGAACACCGGGGAGCTGTTTTTT. It encodes CASTTVVNTGELFF.

V and J are TRBV5-1 and TRBJ2-1; 15 bases are a match to TRBD2. Germline CDR1 SGHRS, CDR2 YFSETQ. V was clipped by 4 bases and J by 2 bases; unmatched bases: 4. The CDR3 is 17 amino acids. The CDR3 sequence: CASSLGLAGGPYNEQFF. CDR3 bases: TGCGCCAGCAGCCTGGGACTAGCGGGGGGCCCCTACAATGAGCAGTTCTTC.

The J gene is TRBJ1-3, the V gene TRBV14; D unresolved. The germline V gene encodes CDR1 SGHDN and CDR2 FVKESK. With 1 base removed from V and 0 bases from J, the gap between germline ends came to 7 bases. The CDR3 runs to 15 residues. Here the CDR3 DNA reads TGTGCCAGCAGCCAAGCCCTACTCTCTGGAAACACCATATATTTT. Protein product: CASSQALLSGNTIYF.

The chain joins TRBV11-2 to TRBJ1-3; unclear D gene. V lost 5 bases, J lost 4 bases, and 9 bases lay in between. CDR3 length: 13 amino acids. Germline lookup yields CDR1 SGHAT and CDR2 FQNNGV. The CDR3 DNA is TGTGCCAGCAGCCCCCAGTCGGGAAACACCATATATTTT. This sequence encodes CASSPQSGNTIYF.

This clone was recorded a few times. The chain carries TRBV2 and TRBJ2-1; D perhaps matches TRBD1 (6 bases). The CDR3 sequence is 16 residues long. The ends were cut back, 2 bases at V and 5 bases at J, with 16 bases in the middle. Germline loops: CDR1 SNHLY, CDR2 FYNNEI. The CDR3 DNA is TGTGCCAGCAGTGAATCCTCGTGGACAGTTAACAATGAGCAGTTCTTC. It encodes CASSESSWTVNNEQFF.

This clone was seen only a few times. The chain uses TRBV19 and TRBJ2-2; the D gene is possibly TRBD2 (6 bases). The germline V gene encodes CDR1 LNHDA and CDR2 SQIVND (reference sequence). V was shortened by 4 bases and J by 9 bases, with 21 bases between the two germline ends. The CDR3 sequence is 16 residues long. The CDR3 nucleotides read TGTGCCAGTAGTAGCCCCGGGACTTGGGGTTCCAGGGAGCTGTTTTTT. Its protein product is CASSSPGTWGSRELFF. The full variable domain, in which reference TRBV19 and TRBJ2-2 provide the parts outside the CDR3, is DGGITQSPKYLFRKEGQNVTLSCEQNLNHDAMYWYRQDPGQGLRLIYYSQIVNDFQKGDIAEGYSVSREKKESFPLTVTSAQKNPTAFYLCASSSPGTWGSRELFFGEGSRLTVL.